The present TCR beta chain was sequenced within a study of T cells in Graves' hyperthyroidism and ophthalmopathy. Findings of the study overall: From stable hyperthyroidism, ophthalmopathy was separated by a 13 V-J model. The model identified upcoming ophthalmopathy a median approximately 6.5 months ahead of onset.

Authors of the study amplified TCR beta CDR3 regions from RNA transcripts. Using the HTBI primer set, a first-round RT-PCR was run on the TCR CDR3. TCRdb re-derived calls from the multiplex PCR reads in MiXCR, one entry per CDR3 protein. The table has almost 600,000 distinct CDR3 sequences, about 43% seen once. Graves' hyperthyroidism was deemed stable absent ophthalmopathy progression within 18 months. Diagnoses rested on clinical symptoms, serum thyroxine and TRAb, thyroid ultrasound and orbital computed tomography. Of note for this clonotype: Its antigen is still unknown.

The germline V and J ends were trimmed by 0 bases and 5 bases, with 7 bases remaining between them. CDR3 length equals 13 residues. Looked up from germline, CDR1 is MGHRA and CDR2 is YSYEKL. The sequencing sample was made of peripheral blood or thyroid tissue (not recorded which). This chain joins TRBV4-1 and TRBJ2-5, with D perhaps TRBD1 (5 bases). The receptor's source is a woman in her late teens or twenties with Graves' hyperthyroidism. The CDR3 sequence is CASSQEGPETQYF. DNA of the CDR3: TGCGCCAGCAGCCAAGAGGGGCCGGAGACCCAGTACTTC.